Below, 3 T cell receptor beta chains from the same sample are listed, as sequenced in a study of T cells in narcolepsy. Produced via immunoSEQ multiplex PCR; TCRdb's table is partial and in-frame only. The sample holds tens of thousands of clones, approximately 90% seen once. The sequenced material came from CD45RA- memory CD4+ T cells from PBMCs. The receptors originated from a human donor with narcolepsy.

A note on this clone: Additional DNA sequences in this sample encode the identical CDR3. The CDR3 sequence: CASSIDGRGEYGYTF. DNA for the CDR3: TGTGCCAGTAGTATAGACGGCAGGGGAGAGTATGGCTACACCTTC. The chain uses TRBV19 and TRBJ1-2; a weak D match, TRBD1 (6 bases). Looked up from germline, CDR1 is LNHDA and CDR2 is SQIVND (reference sequence). V shed 0 bases and J shed 5 bases, with 13 bases lying between them. CDR3 length: 15 residues.

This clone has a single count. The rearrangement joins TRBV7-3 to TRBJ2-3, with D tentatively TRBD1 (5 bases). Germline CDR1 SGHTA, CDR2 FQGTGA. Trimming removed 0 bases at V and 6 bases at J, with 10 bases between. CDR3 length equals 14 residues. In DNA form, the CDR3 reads TGTGCCAGCAGCTTAACGGGCAGGGATGATACGCAGTATTTT. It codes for CASSLTGRDDTQYF.

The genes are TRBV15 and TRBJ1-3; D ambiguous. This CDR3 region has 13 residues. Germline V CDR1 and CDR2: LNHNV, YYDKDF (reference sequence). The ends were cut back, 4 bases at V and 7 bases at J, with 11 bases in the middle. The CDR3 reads CATSTNPRNTIYF. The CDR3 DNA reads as TGTGCCACCAGCACCAATCCCCGGAACACCATATATTTT.